The 17 T cell receptor beta chains in this list originate from one sample, sequenced in a study of shared clonotypes between healthy human individuals (dated by TCRdb to the early 2020s). Libraries were made using the immunoSEQ multiplex PCR assay. TCRdb mirrors the immuneACCESS table, restricted to in-frame sequences. Some clones are absent from its copies; in checked studies, under half trace to an unresolved V gene, and the reason for the others is unknown. The sample yields about 960,000 clones; 70% to 85% were counted once. Of the sample, over 1.3% falls within the top ten clones. Sequenced sample: memory CD4+ T cells sorted from blood. The cell subset or site label corresponds to: CD45RA-negative fraction. These receptors all stem from a man between 18 and 35 years old in good health.

The CDR3 region has the DNA TGTGCCAGTAGTATAGATCGGACAGGGAACTACAATGAGCAGTTCTTC. As protein: CASSIDRTGNYNEQFF. The chain uses TRBV19 and TRBJ2-1; 8 bases map to TRBD1. V was pared by 0 bases and J by 3 bases, with 4 bases of the junction left unmatched. The CDR3 sequence is 16 residues long. CDR1 is LNHDA, CDR2 SQIVND, per germline (reference sequence).

This clone appeared a single time. The genes are TRBV10-3 and TRBJ2-7; D is possibly TRBD1 (6 bases). V lost 11 bases and J 6 bases, leaving 20 bases between the germline ends. CDR3 length: 13 residues. CDR1 is ENHRY and CDR2 is SYGVKD in the germline V gene. CDR3 bases: TGTGCCGCCAGCGTACAGGGTTTCGGCGAGCAGTACTTC. Its protein is CAASVQGFGEQYF.

A single count supports this clone. The rearrangement links TRBV4-1 to TRBJ2-7, with D tentatively TRBD2 (5 bases). The CDR3 runs to 15 residues. V lost 1 base and J 2 bases, leaving 12 bases between the germline ends. The germline CDR1 and CDR2 sequences are MGHRA and YSYEKL. For the CDR3, the DNA is TGCGCCAGCAGCCAAGTTCCGGGATTCGCCTACGAGCAGTACTTC. Protein product: CASSQVPGFAYEQYF.

The chain combines TRBV19 with TRBJ2-5, with 13 positions matching TRBD2. Germline V gene data show CDR1 as LNHDA and CDR2 as SQIVND (reference sequence). V was clipped by 4 bases and J by 5 bases; unmatched bases: 10. This CDR3 is 17 amino acids long. The CDR3 is CASSKGGTSGIGETQYF. The CDR3 nucleotides read TGTGCCAGTAGTAAGGGAGGGACTAGCGGGATAGGGGAGACCCAGTACTTC.

The rearrangement uses TRBV2 and TRBJ2-2; TRBD2 might be the D (6 bases). Trimming took off 7 bases at V and 0 bases at J, with 12 bases between the two ends. The CDR3 has 15 residues. Looked up from germline, CDR1 is SNHLY and CDR2 is FYNNEI. The CDR3 loop is CASIWLAPNTGELFF. The CDR3 nucleotides are TGTGCCAGCATATGGCTAGCGCCGAACACCGGGGAGCTGTTTTTT.

The DNA of the CDR3 is TGTGCCAGCACCACAGGGGGCGGCTATGGCTACACCTTC. Its protein is CASTTGGGYGYTF. The chain joins TRBV9 to TRBJ1-2; 9 positions agree with TRBD1. V shed 6 bases and J 4 bases; nucleotides not matched to a gene: 4. This CDR3 comprises 13 residues. The germline V gene has CDR1 SGDLS and CDR2 YYNGEE.

This chain joins TRBV6-6 and TRBJ2-7; no firm D call. The ends were cut back, 2 bases at V and 0 bases at J, with 8 bases in the middle. Germline loops: CDR1 MNHNY, CDR2 SVGAGI (reference sequence). The CDR3 is made up of 14 amino acids. In DNA form, the CDR3 reads TGTGCCAGCAGTTACGCCAGATTCTCCTACGAGCAGTACTTC. Translation: CASSYARFSYEQYF.

In DNA, the CDR3 is TGTGCCATCACCCCAGACAGGGGAACAGATACGCAGTATTTT. It codes for CAITPDRGTDTQYF. V is TRBV10-3 and J is TRBJ2-3; 8 bases map to TRBD1. Germline V gives CDR1 ENHRY, CDR2 SYGVKD. The CDR3 is 14 residues long. The ends lost 7 bases at V and 3 bases at J; junction bases unmatched: 6.

The V gene is TRBV4-1, the J gene TRBJ2-2; D gene unclear. Trimming left V 0 bases short and J 4 bases short, with 9 bases between. This CDR3 comprises 15 residues. CDR1 MGHRA and CDR2 YSYEKL come from the germline V gene. The CDR3 DNA follows: TGCGCCAGCAGCCAAGATAGGAGTACCACCGGGGAGCTGTTTTTT. This codes for CASSQDRSTTGELFF.

This chain links TRBV5-1 with TRBJ2-3; no firm D call. The length of the CDR3 is 15 residues. Trimming removed 0 bases from V and 0 bases from J, with 8 bases in between. CDR1 is SGHRS and CDR2 is YFSETQ in the germline V gene. The CDR3 DNA is TGCGCCAGCAGCTTGGCCGTAACTAGCACAGATACGCAGTATTTT. It specifies CASSLAVTSTDTQYF.

This rearrangement joins TRBV30 to TRBJ1-6, with 7 bases fitting TRBD1. There are 13 residues in the CDR3. With 6 bases clipped from V and 5 bases from J, the junction kept 4 bases outside the gene matches. Germline values: CDR1 GTSNPN, CDR2 SVGIG (reference sequence). The CDR3 bases are TGTGCCTGCACACAGGGGAATAATTCACCCCTCCACTTT. Protein: CACTQGNNSPLHF.

With regard to this clone: Other DNA sequences within the sample encode an identical CDR3. The CDR3 nucleotides are TGTGCCAGCAGCCCGAGTGGGCTGAACACTGAAGCTTTCTTT. Translation: CASSPSGLNTEAFF. This rearrangement joins TRBV5-6 to TRBJ1-1; D unresolved. The CDR3 runs to 14 residues. V lost 4 bases and J lost 0, with 10 bases in between. CDR1 SGHDT and CDR2 YYEEEE come from the germline V gene.

V usage is TRBV7-6 and J usage is TRBJ2-1; D tentatively reads TRBD1 or TRBD2 (5 bases each). CDR1 is SGHVS, CDR2 FNYEAQ, per germline. The V and J ends lost 2 bases and 6 bases respectively, with 11 bases between them. The CDR3 extends over 14 amino acids. The CDR3 loop reads CASSLPGTSNEQFF. CDR3 sequence (DNA): TGTGCCAGCAGCTTACCGGGGACCAGCAATGAGCAGTTCTTC.

To note about this clone: The junction and the germline gene differ at one end; a read error may be behind it. The chain has TRBV2 and TRBJ2-1, with 13 bases lining up with TRBD2. Germline loops: CDR1 SNHLY, CDR2 FYNNEI. The CDR3 sequence is 12 residues long. The CDR3 loop is CASSGTSGANIF. In DNA, the CDR3 is TGTGCCAGCAGCGGGACTAGCGGGGCGAATATCTTC.

The genes are TRBV2 and TRBJ1-1, with TRBD1 matching over 7 bases. CDR1 and CDR2 (germline): SNHLY, FYNNEI. Losses at the gene ends were 3 bases for V and 2 bases for J; bases not matched to a gene: 9. CDR3 length equals 16 residues. The CDR3 spells CASSEPVDRVNTEAFF. The CDR3 nucleotides read TGTGCCAGCAGTGAGCCCGTCGACAGGGTAAACACTGAAGCTTTCTTT.

The rearrangement links TRBV11-2 to TRBJ1-2, with TRBD1 matching 11 bases. V dropped 0 bases and J dropped 2; count of bases not matched to a gene: 5. CDR1 is SGHAT, CDR2 FQNNGV, per germline. This CDR3 contains 17 residues. CDR3 protein: CASSLDGQGAINYGYTF. CDR3 nucleotide sequence: TGTGCCAGCAGCTTAGATGGACAGGGGGCTATCAACTATGGCTACACCTTC.

The chain joins TRBV5-5 to TRBJ1-2; D unclear. This CDR3 spans 15 amino acids. With 0 bases removed from V and 0 bases from J, the gap between germline ends came to 9 bases. CDR1 is SGHKS, CDR2 YYEKEE, per germline (reference sequence). CDR3 DNA: TGTGCCAGCAGCTTGGCTCCGATAGCTAACTATGGCTACACCTTC. This encodes CASSLAPIANYGYTF. The entire variable domain, with the rest obtained from reference TRBV5-5 and TRBJ1-2, is as follows: DAGVTQSPTHLIKTRGQQVTLRCSPISGHKSVSWYQQVLGQGPQFIFQYYEKEERGRGNFPDRFSARQFPNYSSELNVNALLLGDSALYLCASSLAPIANYGYTFGSGTRLTVV.